This is a list of T cell receptor beta chains from one sample in a study of a mutant IDH1 vaccine in newly diagnosed glioma. No antigen has been assigned to these receptors. Sequencing was performed with immunoSEQ multiplex PCR; in TCRdb, only in-frame clones are kept and a portion is missing. There are some 33,000 clones in the sample; 78% occur only once, and 11% lies in the top ten. Sequencing used PBMCs, obtained from a glioma patient whose treatment included an IDH1 peptide vaccine. The receptors were gathered from a woman in her forties with glioma. Both conserved end residues are part of each CDR3. A D gene is named only where the DNA matches it firmly. Size tells how often a clone was seen (once, few, many) or the class of an expanded clone, and some rows leave it out.

CDR3nt | CDR3aa | abundance | j_gene | d_gene | v_gene
TGCAGCGTTGATGGGGTCCAGGGGATTGGCACTGAAGCTTTCTTT | CSVDGVQGIGTEAFF | - | TRBJ1-1 | - | TRBV29-1
TGTGCCAGCAGCTACCCTGGGGGCAATCAGCCCCAGCATTTT | CASSYPGGNQPQHF | - | TRBJ1-5 | - | TRBV5-6
TGTGCCAGCAGCCCTAGTATCGGCCAAGAGACCCAGTACTTC | CASSPSIGQETQYF | - | TRBJ2-5 | - | TRBV7-2
TGCGCCAGCAGCTTGGTTAGCGGGGGTTTTGATGAGCAGTTCTTC | CASSLVSGGFDEQFF | - | TRBJ2-1 | TRBD2 | TRBV5-1
TGTGCCAGCAGACCCCTGCGGGTTCCTGAAGCTTTCTTT | CASRPLRVPEAFF | - | TRBJ1-1 | - | TRBV27
TGCAGTGCTCAGCACGGGTACACCTTC | CSAQHGYTF | - | TRBJ1-2 | - | TRBV20-1
TGTGCCAGCAGCCTCTCTGGGGCGGGGGGCGTCAATGAGCAGTTCTTC | CASSLSGAGGVNEQFF | once | TRBJ2-1 | TRBD2 | TRBV7-2
TGTGCCAGCAGACTCGACACCTTATCCTACAATGAGCAGTTCTTC | CASRLDTLSYNEQFF | - | TRBJ2-1 | - | TRBV6-5
TGTGCCAGCTCACCCCCGACAGCCTCTGGAAACACCATATATTTT | CASSPPTASGNTIYF | - | TRBJ1-3 | - | TRBV18
TGTGCCAGCAGCCCAGGAGGAGAGGCTTCACCCCTCCACTTT | CASSPGGEASPLHF | few | TRBJ1-6 | - | TRBV6-6
TGTGCCAGCAGTTACTTGACAGATCAAGAGACCCAGTACTTC | CASSYLTDQETQYF | - | TRBJ2-5 | - | TRBV6-6
TGCGCCAGCAGTGATGGACAGGGGATTAACTATGGCTACACCTTC | CASSDGQGINYGYTF | - | TRBJ1-2 | TRBD1 | TRBV10-2
TGCGCCAGCAGCCAAGGGGACTTTTCGGGGGAGACCCAGTACTTC | CASSQGDFSGETQYF | - | TRBJ2-5 | - | TRBV4-3
TGCGCCACCTCCCGTCCTAGCGGGGGGTATGAAGAGACCCAGTACTTC | CATSRPSGGYEETQYF | once | TRBJ2-5 | TRBD2 | TRBV5-1
TGTGCCAGCAGTGAAGCTACGGGGGACTATGCCGGGGAGCTGTTTTTT | CASSEATGDYAGELFF | few | TRBJ2-2 | TRBD2 | TRBV2
TGTGCCAGCAGTGATCGAGGCGATGAGCAGTTCTTC | CASSDRGDEQFF | - | TRBJ2-1 | - | TRBV2
TGTGCCAGCAGCCCGGGACAGAATCCTAGCACAGATACGCAGTATTTT | CASSPGQNPSTDTQYF | - | TRBJ2-3 | TRBD1 | TRBV27
TGCGCCAGCAGCCGGACCGGGACAGGAAACTATGGCTACACCTTC | CASSRTGTGNYGYTF | few | TRBJ1-2 | TRBD1 | TRBV5-1
TGCAGCGTTGGGGAGTCCTCTGGAAACACCATATATTTT | CSVGESSGNTIYF | few | TRBJ1-3 | - | TRBV29-1
TGTGCCAGCACCTTTCTCTCCGGGAGGGACGATGGCTACACCTTC | CASTFLSGRDDGYTF | - | TRBJ1-2 | - | TRBV9
TGTGCCAGCAGCTCACTCGAGGGGACCCAGTACTTC | CASSSLEGTQYF | - | TRBJ2-5 | - | TRBV5-6
TGTGCCAGCAGCGTAGACGGACTAGGGTTCACCGGGGAGCTGTTTTTT | CASSVDGLGFTGELFF | - | TRBJ2-2 | TRBD2 | TRBV9
TGTGCCTGGAGTGTGGGGGGAGGATCTGGAAACACCATATATTTT | CAWSVGGGSGNTIYF | - | TRBJ1-3 | - | TRBV30
TGTGCCAGCAGTACTACAGGGATCCTACGTGGGCAGTACTTC | CASSTTGILRGQYF | - | TRBJ2-7 | - | TRBV11-2
TGTGCCAGCAGCTTCGCTAGCGGTTTCAATGAGCAGTTCTTC | CASSFASGFNEQFF | - | TRBJ2-1 | TRBD2 | TRBV5-5
TGTGCCAGTAGTTACAGGGAGAACACTGAAGCTTTCTTT | CASSYRENTEAFF | once | TRBJ1-1 | - | TRBV19
TGCGCCAGCAGCCGGGACAGGGATTACAATGAGCAGTTCTTC | CASSRDRDYNEQFF | - | TRBJ2-1 | TRBD1 | TRBV5-1
TGTGCCAGCAGCCCTGGCGGGGGCACGCAGTATTTT | CASSPGGGTQYF | - | TRBJ2-3 | - | TRBV5-6
TGTGCCAGCAGTACAGGGGCTTCCTCTAATGAAAAACTGTTTTTT | CASSTGASSNEKLFF | once | TRBJ1-4 | TRBD1 | TRBV6-5
TGTGCCAGCAGCTTAGCGAATGGAGGACAGCCCACAGATACGCAGTATTTT | CASSLANGGQPTDTQYF | - | TRBJ2-3 | - | TRBV7-9
TGTGCCAGCTCACCCGGGGAAAAACTGTTTTTT | CASSPGEKLFF | few | TRBJ1-4 | - | TRBV18
TGTGCCAGAAACAGGGCGAACGGTGAAAAACTGTTTTTT | CARNRANGEKLFF | - | TRBJ1-4 | - | TRBV5-3
TGTGCCAGCAGCCCTAGCGCGGTCTCTTACGAGCAGTACTTC | CASSPSAVSYEQYF | once | TRBJ2-7 | - | TRBV7-9
TGTGCCTGGAGTGGACAGGGGGGGACAGATACGCAGTATTTT | CAWSGQGGTDTQYF | - | TRBJ2-3 | TRBD1 | TRBV30
TGTGCCAGCTGCAGGCTGGGTTCACCCCTCCACTTT | CASCRLGSPLHF | - | TRBJ1-6 | - | TRBV2
TGTGCCAGCAGTGAATTTTTCAGTAGCAATCAGCCCCAGCATTTT | CASSEFFSSNQPQHF | - | TRBJ1-5 | - | TRBV2
TGTGCCAGCAGCACTCCGGGACAGGGGAACTATGGCTACACCTTC | CASSTPGQGNYGYTF | few | TRBJ1-2 | TRBD1 | TRBV11-2
TGCGCCAGCAGCCAAGGACAGGGGGATTCACCCCTCCACTTT | CASSQGQGDSPLHF | - | TRBJ1-6 | TRBD1 | TRBV4-1
TGTGCCAGCAGCTTGGAAACTAGCGGGGGGGCCGGGGAGCTGTTTTTT | CASSLETSGGAGELFF | - | TRBJ2-2 | TRBD2 | TRBV5-6
TGTGCCAGCAGCTTCACGGTAGGTGACGAGCAGTACTTC | CASSFTVGDEQYF | - | TRBJ2-7 | - | TRBV7-2
TGTGCCAGCAGCTTAAAAGAGCGGGGGAGTTACACAGATACGCAGTATTTT | CASSLKERGSYTDTQYF | few | TRBJ2-3 | TRBD2 | TRBV7-6
TGTGCCAGCAGCTTAGGGGCCGGGACAGGACCTTACAATGAGCAGTTCTTC | CASSLGAGTGPYNEQFF | - | TRBJ2-1 | TRBD1 | TRBV7-8